This T cell receptor (beta chain) was sequenced during a study of OX40 agonist ivuxolimab in advanced cancers. Germline V gives CDR1 SGDLS, CDR2 YYNGEE. Trimming cost V 1 base and J 9 bases, with 8 bases left between them. The CDR3 sequence is 13 residues long. The method was immunoSEQ multiplex PCR; TCRdb's version includes in-frame clones alone and lacks a portion of them. The repertoire consists of tens of thousands of clones, with about 80% occurring once and the leading ten covering more than 1%. The source was CD4+ or CD8+ T cells sorted from blood, collected in a trial of the OX40 agonist ivuxolimab. The sequence derives from an adult with an advanced solid tumor such as melanoma, head and neck, liver or kidney cancer. J is TRBJ1-6 and V is TRBV9; D ambiguous. CDR3 in DNA: TGTGCCAGCAGCGTATTAGCGGGTTCACCCCTCCACTTT. The encoded protein is CASSVLAGSPLHF.